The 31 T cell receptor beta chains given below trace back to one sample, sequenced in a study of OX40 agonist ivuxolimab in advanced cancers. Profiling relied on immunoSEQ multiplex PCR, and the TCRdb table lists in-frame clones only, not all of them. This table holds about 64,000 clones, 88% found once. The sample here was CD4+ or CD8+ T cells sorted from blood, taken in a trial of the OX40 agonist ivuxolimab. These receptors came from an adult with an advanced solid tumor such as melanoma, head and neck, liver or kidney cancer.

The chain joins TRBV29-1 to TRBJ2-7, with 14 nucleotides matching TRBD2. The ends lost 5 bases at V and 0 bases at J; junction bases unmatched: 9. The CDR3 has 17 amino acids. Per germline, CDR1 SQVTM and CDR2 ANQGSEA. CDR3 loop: CSVQRLAGGPSSYEQYF. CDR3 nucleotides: TGCAGCGTTCAAAGACTAGCGGGAGGGCCGAGCTCCTACGAGCAGTACTTC.

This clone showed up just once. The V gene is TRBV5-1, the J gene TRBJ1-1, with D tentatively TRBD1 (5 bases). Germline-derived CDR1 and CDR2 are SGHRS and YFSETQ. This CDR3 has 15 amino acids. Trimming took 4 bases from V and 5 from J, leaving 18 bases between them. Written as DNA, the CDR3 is TGCGCCAGCAGCCCTAACGCCAGGGAATATACTGAAGCTTTCTTT. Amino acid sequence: CASSPNAREYTEAFF.

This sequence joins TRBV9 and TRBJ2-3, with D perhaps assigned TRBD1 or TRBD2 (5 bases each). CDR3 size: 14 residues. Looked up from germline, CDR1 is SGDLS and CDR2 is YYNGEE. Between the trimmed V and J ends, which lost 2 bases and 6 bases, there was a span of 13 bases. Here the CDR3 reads CASSVGGTRDTQYF. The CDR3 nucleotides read TGTGCCAGCAGCGTTGGTGGGACGAGGGATACGCAGTATTTT.

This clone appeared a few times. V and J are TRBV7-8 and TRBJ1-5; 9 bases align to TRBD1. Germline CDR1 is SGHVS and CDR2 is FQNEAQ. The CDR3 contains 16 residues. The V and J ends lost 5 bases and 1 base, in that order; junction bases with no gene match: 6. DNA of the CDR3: TGTGCCAGCAGCATCACAGGGGGCGCGAGCAATCAGCCCCAGCATTTT. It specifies CASSITGGASNQPQHF.

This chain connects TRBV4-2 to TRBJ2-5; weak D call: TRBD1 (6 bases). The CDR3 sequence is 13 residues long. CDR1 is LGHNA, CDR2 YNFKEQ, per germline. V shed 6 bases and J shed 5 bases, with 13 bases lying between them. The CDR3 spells CASSRQVMETQYF. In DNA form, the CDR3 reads TGTGCCAGCAGTCGACAGGTCATGGAGACCCAGTACTTC.

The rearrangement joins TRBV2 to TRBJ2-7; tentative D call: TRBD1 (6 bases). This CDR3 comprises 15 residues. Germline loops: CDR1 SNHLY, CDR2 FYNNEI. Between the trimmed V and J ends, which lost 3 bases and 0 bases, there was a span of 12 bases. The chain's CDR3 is CASSDGQPGSYEQYF. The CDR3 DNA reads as TGTGCCAGCAGTGACGGACAGCCAGGCTCCTACGAGCAGTACTTC.

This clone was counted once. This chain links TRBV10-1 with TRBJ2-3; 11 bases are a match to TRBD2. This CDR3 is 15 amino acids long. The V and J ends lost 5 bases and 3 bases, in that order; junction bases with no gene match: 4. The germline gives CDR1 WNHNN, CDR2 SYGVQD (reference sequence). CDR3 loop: CASSRLAGRTDTQYF. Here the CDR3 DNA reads TGCGCCAGCAGTCGACTAGCGGGAAGAACAGATACGCAGTATTTT.

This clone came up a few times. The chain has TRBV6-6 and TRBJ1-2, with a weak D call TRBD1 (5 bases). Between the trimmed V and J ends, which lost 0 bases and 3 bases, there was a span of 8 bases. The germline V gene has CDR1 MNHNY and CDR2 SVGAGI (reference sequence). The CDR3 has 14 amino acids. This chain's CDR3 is CASSYSGADYGYTF. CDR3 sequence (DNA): TGTGCCAGCAGTTACTCCGGGGCAGACTATGGCTACACCTTC.

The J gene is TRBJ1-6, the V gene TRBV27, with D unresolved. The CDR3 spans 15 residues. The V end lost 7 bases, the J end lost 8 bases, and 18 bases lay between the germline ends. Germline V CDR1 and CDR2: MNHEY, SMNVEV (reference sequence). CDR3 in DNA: TGTGCCAGCACCCAAGACCCCGCCGGGGATTCACCCCTCCACTTT. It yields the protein CASTQDPAGDSPLHF.

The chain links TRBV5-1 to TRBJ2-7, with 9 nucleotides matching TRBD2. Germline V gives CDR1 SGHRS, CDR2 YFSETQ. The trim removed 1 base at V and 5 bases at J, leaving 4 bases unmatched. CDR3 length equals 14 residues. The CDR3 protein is CASSLLAGRDEQYF. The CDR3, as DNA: TGCGCCAGCAGCTTGCTAGCGGGACGGGACGAGCAGTACTTC.

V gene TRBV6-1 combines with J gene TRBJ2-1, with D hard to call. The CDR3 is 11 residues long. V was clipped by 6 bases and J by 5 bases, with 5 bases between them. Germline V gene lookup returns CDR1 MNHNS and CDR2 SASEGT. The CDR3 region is CASRVNNEQFF. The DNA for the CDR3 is TGTGCCAGCAGGGTTAACAATGAGCAGTTCTTC.

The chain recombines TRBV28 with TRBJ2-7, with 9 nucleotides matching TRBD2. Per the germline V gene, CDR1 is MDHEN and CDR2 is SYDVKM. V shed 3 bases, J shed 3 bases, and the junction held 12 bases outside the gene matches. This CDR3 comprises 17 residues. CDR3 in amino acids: CASSFHRSGRLLYEQYF. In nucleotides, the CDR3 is TGTGCCAGCAGTTTCCACCGTAGCGGGAGACTTCTCTACGAGCAGTACTTC. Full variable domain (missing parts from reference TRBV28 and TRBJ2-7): DVKVTQSSRYLVKRTGEKVFLECVQDMDHENMFWYRQDPGLGLRLIYFSYDVKMKEKGDIPEGYSVSREKKERFSLILESASTNQTSMYLCASSFHRSGRLLYEQYFGPGTRLTVT.

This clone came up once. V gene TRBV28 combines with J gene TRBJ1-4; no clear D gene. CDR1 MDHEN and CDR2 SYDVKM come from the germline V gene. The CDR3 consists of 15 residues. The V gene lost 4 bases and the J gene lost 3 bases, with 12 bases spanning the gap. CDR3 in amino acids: CASSSRGRSNEKLFF. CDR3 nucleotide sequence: TGTGCCAGCAGTTCCCGCGGCCGATCTAATGAAAAACTGTTTTTT.

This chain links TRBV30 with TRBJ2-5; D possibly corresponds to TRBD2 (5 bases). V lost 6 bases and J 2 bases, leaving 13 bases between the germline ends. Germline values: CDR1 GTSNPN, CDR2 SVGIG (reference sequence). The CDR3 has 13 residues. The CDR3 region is CACAGMFQETQYF. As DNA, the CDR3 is TGTGCCTGTGCCGGGATGTTTCAAGAGACCCAGTACTTC.

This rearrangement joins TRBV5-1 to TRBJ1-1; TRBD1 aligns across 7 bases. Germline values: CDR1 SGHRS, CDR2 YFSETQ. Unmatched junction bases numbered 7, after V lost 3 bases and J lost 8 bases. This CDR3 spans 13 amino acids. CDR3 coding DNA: TGCGCCAGCAGCTACGGACAGGCGGCAGAAGCTTTCTTT. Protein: CASSYGQAAEAFF.

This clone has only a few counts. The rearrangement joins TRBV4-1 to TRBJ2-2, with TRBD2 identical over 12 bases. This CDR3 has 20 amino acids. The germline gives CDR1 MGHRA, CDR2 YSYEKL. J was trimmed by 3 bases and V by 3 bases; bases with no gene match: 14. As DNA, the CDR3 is TGCGCCAGCAGCCAGACCCCGAGGCTAGCGGGAGGGCCCTACACCGGGGAGCTGTTTTTT. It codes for CASSQTPRLAGGPYTGELFF.

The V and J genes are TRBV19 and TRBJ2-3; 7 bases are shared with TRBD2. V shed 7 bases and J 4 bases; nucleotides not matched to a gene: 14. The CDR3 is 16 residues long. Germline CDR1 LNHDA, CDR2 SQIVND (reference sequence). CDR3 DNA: TGTGCCAGTAAATTTGACGGGAGGTTGGCGGCAGATACGCAGTATTTT. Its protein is CASKFDGRLAADTQYF.

The DNA of the CDR3 is TGTGCCAGTAGTATTAACCGATACACCGGGGAGCTGTTTTTT. Amino acids: CASSINRYTGELFF. This chain uses TRBV19 with TRBJ2-2; the D is unclear. Per the germline V gene, CDR1 is LNHDA and CDR2 is SQIVND (reference sequence). The CDR3 runs to 14 residues. Trimming pared 3 bases from V and 3 bases from J, leaving 8 bases between.

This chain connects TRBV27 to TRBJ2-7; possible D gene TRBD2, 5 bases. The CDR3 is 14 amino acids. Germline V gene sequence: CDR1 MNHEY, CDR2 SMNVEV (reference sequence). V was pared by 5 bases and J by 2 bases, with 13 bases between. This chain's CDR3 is CASSEADMTYEQYF. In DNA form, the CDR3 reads TGTGCCAGCAGTGAAGCGGATATGACCTACGAGCAGTACTTC.

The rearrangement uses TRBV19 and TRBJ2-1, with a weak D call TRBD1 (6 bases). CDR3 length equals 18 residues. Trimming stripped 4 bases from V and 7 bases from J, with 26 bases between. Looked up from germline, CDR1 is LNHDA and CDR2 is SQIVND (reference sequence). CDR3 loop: CASSTIPNRASNRNEQFF. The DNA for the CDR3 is TGTGCCAGTAGTACAATCCCCAACAGGGCGTCGAATAGAAATGAGCAGTTCTTC.

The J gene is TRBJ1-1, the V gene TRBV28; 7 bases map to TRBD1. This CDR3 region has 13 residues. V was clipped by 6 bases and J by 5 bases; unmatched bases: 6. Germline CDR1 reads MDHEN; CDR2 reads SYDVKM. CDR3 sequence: CASRGGAGTEAFF. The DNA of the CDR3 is TGTGCCAGCAGAGGGGGCGCGGGAACTGAAGCTTTCTTT.

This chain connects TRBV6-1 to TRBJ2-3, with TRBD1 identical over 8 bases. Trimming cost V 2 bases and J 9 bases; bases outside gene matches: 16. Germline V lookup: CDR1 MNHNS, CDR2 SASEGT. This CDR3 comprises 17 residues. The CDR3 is CASSEFQGAGPQRTQYF. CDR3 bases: TGTGCCAGCAGTGAATTTCAGGGGGCAGGCCCTCAGCGCACGCAGTATTTT.

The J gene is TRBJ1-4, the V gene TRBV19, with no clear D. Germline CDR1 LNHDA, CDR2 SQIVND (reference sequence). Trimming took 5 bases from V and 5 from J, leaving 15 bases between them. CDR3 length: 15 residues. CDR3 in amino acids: CASSPGRILNEKLFF. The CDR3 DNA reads TGTGCCAGTAGTCCTGGACGGATCCTCAATGAAAAACTGTTTTTT.

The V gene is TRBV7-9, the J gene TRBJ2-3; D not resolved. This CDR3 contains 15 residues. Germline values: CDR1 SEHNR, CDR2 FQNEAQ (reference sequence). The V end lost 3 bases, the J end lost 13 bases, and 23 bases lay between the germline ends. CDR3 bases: TGTGCCAGCAGCTTGAAACGAGTCGATCCCCAATATAAGTATTTT. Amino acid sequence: CASSLKRVDPQYKYF. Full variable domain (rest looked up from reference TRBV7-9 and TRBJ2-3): DTGVSQNPRHKITKRGQNVTFRCDPISEHNRLYWYRQTLGQGPEFLTYFQNEAQLEKSRLLSDRFSAERPKGSFSTLEIQRTEQGDSAMYLCASSLKRVDPQYKYFGPGTRLTVL.

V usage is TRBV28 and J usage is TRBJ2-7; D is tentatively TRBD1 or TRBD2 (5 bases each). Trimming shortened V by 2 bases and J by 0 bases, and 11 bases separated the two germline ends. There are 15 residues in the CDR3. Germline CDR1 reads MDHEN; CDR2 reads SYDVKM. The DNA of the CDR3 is TGTGCCAGCAGTTTACGTCGAGGGGCCTCCTACGAGCAGTACTTC. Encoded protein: CASSLRRGASYEQYF.

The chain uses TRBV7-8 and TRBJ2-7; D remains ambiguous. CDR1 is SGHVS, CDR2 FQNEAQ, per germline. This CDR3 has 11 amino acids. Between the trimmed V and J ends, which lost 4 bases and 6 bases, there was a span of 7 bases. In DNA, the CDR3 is TGTGCCAGCAGCTCCGTGGGCGAGCAGTACTTC. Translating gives CASSSVGEQYF.

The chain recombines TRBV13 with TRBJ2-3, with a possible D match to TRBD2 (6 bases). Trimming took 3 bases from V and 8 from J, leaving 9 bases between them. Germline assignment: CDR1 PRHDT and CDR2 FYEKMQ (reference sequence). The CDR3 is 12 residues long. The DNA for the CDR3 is TGTGCCAGCAGCTTGGAGGGATTTACGCAGTATTTT. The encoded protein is CASSLEGFTQYF.

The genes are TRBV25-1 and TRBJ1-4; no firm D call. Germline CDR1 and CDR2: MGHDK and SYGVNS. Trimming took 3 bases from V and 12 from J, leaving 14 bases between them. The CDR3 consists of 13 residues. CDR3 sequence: CASSEDLGQQLFF. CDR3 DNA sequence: TGTGCCAGCAGTGAGGATCTTGGGCAACAACTGTTTTTT.

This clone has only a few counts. CDR3 bases: TGTGCCAGCAACTCCAGGTGGGGGGACAACGAGCCCCAGCATTTT. Amino acid sequence: CASNSRWGDNEPQHF. This chain joins TRBV6-1 and TRBJ1-5, with D perhaps matching TRBD1 (6 bases). Germline V gene lookup returns CDR1 MNHNS and CDR2 SASEGT. The CDR3 length is 15 residues. With 7 bases removed from V and 8 bases from J, the gap between germline ends came to 21 bases.

CDR3 amino acids: CASSPSGGYEQYF. The CDR3 nucleotides are TGTGCCAGCAGCCCCTCCGGGGGATACGAGCAGTACTTC. The J gene is TRBJ2-7, the V gene TRBV7-8; D might be TRBD2 (6 bases). The CDR3 covers 13 residues. CDR1 and CDR2 from the germline V gene are SGHVS and FQNEAQ. The ends were cut back, 5 bases at V and 4 bases at J, with 12 bases in the middle.

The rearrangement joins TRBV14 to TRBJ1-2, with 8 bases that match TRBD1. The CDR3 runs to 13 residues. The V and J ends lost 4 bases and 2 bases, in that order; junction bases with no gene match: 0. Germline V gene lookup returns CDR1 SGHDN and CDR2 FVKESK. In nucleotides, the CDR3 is TGTGCCAGCAGCCGACAGGGGAACTATGGCTACACCTTC. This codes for CASSRQGNYGYTF.